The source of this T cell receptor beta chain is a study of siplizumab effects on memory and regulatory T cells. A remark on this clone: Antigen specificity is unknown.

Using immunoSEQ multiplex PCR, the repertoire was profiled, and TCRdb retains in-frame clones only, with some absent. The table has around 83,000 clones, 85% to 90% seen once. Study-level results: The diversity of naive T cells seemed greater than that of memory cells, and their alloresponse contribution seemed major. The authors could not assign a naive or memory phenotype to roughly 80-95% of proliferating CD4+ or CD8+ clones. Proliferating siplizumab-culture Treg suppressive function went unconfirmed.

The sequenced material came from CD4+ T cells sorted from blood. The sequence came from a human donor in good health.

The CDR3: CASSSDRVKSMNTEAFF. The CDR3 DNA sequence: TGTGCCAGCAGCAGCGACAGGGTGAAGTCAATGAACACTGAAGCTTTCTTT. This chain links TRBV5-6 with TRBJ1-1; 7 bases are a match to TRBD1. V shed 4 bases, J shed 0 bases, and the junction held 12 bases outside the gene matches. CDR1 and CDR2 from the germline V gene are SGHDT and YYEEEE. There are 17 residues in the CDR3. The variable domain in full, completed from reference TRBV5-6 and TRBJ1-1, reads DAGVTQSPTHLIKTRGQQVTLRCSPKSGHDTVSWYQQALGQGPQFIFQYYEEEERQRGNFPDRFSGHQFPNYSSELNVNALLLGDSALYLCASSSDRVKSMNTEAFFGQGTRLTVV.